These 21 T cell receptor beta chains originate from one sample sequenced in a study of blood T cell repertoires in COVID-19. Only in-frame clones appear in the TCRdb table, and some are missing; sequencing was by immunoSEQ multiplex PCR. The sample carries about 110,000 clones, 84% recorded once. The sample taken for sequencing was peripheral blood. The receptors stem from a human donor in a cohort sampled during active COVID-19.

The V and J genes are TRBV15 and TRBJ2-3; the D gene is possibly TRBD2 (6 bases). V shed 0 bases and J shed 3 bases, with 10 bases lying between them. The germline V gene has CDR1 LNHNV and CDR2 YYDKDF (reference sequence). The CDR3 has 15 amino acids. CDR3 nucleotide sequence: TGTGCCACCAGCAGAGACCCGGGAGTAACAGATACGCAGTATTTT. This sequence encodes CATSRDPGVTDTQYF. The entire variable domain, with the rest obtained from reference TRBV15 and TRBJ2-3, is as follows: DAMVIQNPRYQVTQFGKPVTLSCSQTLNHNVMYWYQQKSSQAPKLLFHYYDKDFNNEADTPDNFQSRRPNTSFCFLDIRSPGLGDTAMYLCATSRDPGVTDTQYFGPGTRLTVL.

This clone was found once. The chain employs TRBV18 and TRBJ2-7; weak D call: TRBD2 (6 bases). The CDR3 has 14 amino acids. Germline lookup yields CDR1 KGHSH and CDR2 LQKENI. The V and J ends lost 8 bases and 6 bases respectively, with 20 bases between them. The chain's CDR3 is CASQGDFGSVEQYF. DNA for the CDR3: TGTGCCAGCCAAGGGGACTTCGGATCGGTCGAGCAGTACTTC.

The rearrangement joins TRBV6-6 to TRBJ1-1, with TRBD1 matching over 9 bases. This CDR3 contains 13 residues. V lost 6 bases, J lost 8 bases, and 7 bases stayed unmatched. Germline-derived CDR1 and CDR2 are MNHNY and SVGAGI (reference sequence). The CDR3 loop reads CASSLRQGEEAFF. As DNA, the CDR3 is TGTGCCAGCAGCCTCCGACAGGGGGAGGAAGCTTTCTTT.

This chain joins TRBV3-1 (or the pseudogene TRBV3-2) and TRBJ1-5; no definite D call. The ends were cut back, 0 bases at V and 2 bases at J, with 8 bases in the middle. This CDR3 region has 15 residues. Germline loops: CDR1 LGHDT, CDR2 YNNKEL (reference sequence). The CDR3 region is CASSQDIGGNQPQHF. The CDR3, as DNA: TGTGCCAGCAGCCAAGATATCGGTGGCAATCAGCCCCAGCATTTT.

This sequence joins TRBV18 and TRBJ2-2; D possibly corresponds to TRBD1 (7 bases). The CDR3 runs to 19 residues. The germline CDR1 and CDR2 sequences are KGHSH and LQKENI. Between the trimmed V and J ends, which lost 3 bases and 6 bases, there was a span of 26 bases. The CDR3: CASSPRDSSSPGGPGELFF. DNA of the CDR3: TGTGCCAGCTCACCGAGGGACAGCTCTTCCCCCGGGGGTCCCGGGGAGCTGTTTTTT. Supplemented by reference TRBV18 and TRBJ2-2, the full variable domain reads NAGVMQNPRHLVRRRGQEARLRCSPMKGHSHVYWYRQLPEEGLKFMVYLQKENIIDESGMPKERFSAEFPKEGPSILRIQQVVRGDSAAYFCASSPRDSSSPGGPGELFFGEGSRLTVL.

This rearrangement joins TRBV7-2 to TRBJ2-3, with TRBD2 as a possible D gene (6 bases). The V end was cut by 3 bases, the J end by 2 bases, with 15 bases between. CDR3 length equals 16 residues. CDR1 is SGHTA and CDR2 is FQGNSA in the germline V gene. This chain's CDR3 is CASSLYPTSFTDTQYF. The CDR3 region has the DNA TGTGCCAGCAGCTTGTACCCGACTAGTTTCACAGATACGCAGTATTTT.

This clone was seen only once. The chain has TRBV30 and TRBJ1-1; 10 bases fit TRBD1. Germline assignment: CDR1 GTSNPN and CDR2 SVGIG (reference sequence). V dropped 4 bases and J dropped 1; count of bases not matched to a gene: 3. This CDR3 has 14 residues. The CDR3 region has the DNA TGTGCCTGGACCCGGACAGGGGGGAACACTGAAGCTTTCTTT. Protein product: CAWTRTGGNTEAFF.

V and J are TRBV3-1 (or the pseudogene TRBV3-2) and TRBJ2-7; no reliable D call. V lost 3 bases, J lost 7 bases, and 13 bases lay in between. Looked up from germline, CDR1 is LGHDT and CDR2 is YNNKEL (reference sequence). The CDR3 sequence is 13 residues long. The CDR3 loop reads CASSHAASGEQYF. The CDR3 DNA reads TGTGCCAGCAGCCACGCGGCCTCTGGTGAGCAGTACTTC.

This rearrangement joins TRBV6-2 or TRBV6-3 to TRBJ2-4, with 7 bases matching TRBD1. With 5 bases clipped from V and 4 bases from J, the junction kept 5 bases outside the gene matches. The germline V gene encodes CDR1 MNHEY and CDR2 SVGEGT. The length of the CDR3 is 14 residues. In DNA, the CDR3 is TGTGCCAGCAGTCTTACAGGGGCAAAAAACATTCAGTACTTC. As protein: CASSLTGAKNIQYF.

The gene calls are TRBV3-1 (or the pseudogene TRBV3-2) and TRBJ1-3; D might be TRBD1 (5 bases). The CDR3 is made up of 13 amino acids. Per the germline V gene, CDR1 is LGHDT and CDR2 is YNNKEL (reference sequence). V was trimmed by 4 bases and J by 3 bases, leaving 7 bases between them. The CDR3 nucleotides are TGTGCCAGCAGCCCGGGGGGTGGAAACACCATATATTTT. It is translated as CASSPGGGNTIYF.

The V call is TRBV19, the J call TRBJ1-6; D remains ambiguous. The CDR3 consists of 11 residues. The V gene's germline CDR1 is LNHDA and CDR2 SQIVND (reference sequence). Trimming removed 8 bases from V and 10 bases from J, with 9 bases in between. The CDR3 region has the DNA TGTGCCAGTTACGGAGAATCACCCCTCCACTTT. It translates to CASYGESPLHF. Using reference TRBV19 and TRBJ1-6 for the parts outside the CDR3, the full variable domain is DGGITQSPKYLFRKEGQNVTLSCEQNLNHDAMYWYRQDPGQGLRLIYYSQIVNDFQKGDIAEGYSVSREKKESFPLTVTSAQKNPTAFYLCASYGESPLHFGNGTRLTVT.

The V and J genes are TRBV3-1 (or the pseudogene TRBV3-2) and TRBJ1-1, with D unclear. Germline assignment: CDR1 LGHDT and CDR2 YNNKEL (reference sequence). Trimming pared 6 bases from V and 6 bases from J, leaving 11 bases between. There are 12 residues in the CDR3. In DNA form, the CDR3 reads TGTGCCAGCAGTCCAGGTAGCGCTGAAGCTTTCTTT. Translating gives CASSPGSAEAFF.

V gene TRBV4-2 combines with J gene TRBJ2-7; D unclear. Germline V gene lookup returns CDR1 LGHNA and CDR2 YNFKEQ. The V and J ends lost 2 bases and 4 bases respectively, with 6 bases between them. The CDR3 has 12 residues. DNA of the CDR3: TGTGCCAGCAGCCAAAATCGTTACGAGCAGTACTTC. It is translated as CASSQNRYEQYF.

This clone was observed once. The J gene is TRBJ2-7, the V gene TRBV18, with TRBD2 identical over 7 bases. The CDR3 has 15 residues. Trimming cost V 3 bases and J 1 base; bases outside gene matches: 6. Per germline, CDR1 KGHSH and CDR2 LQKENI. CDR3 nucleotides: TGTGCCAGCTCACCGACTAGCCGCACATCCTACGAGCAGTACTTC. It codes for CASSPTSRTSYEQYF.

The chain is built from TRBV7-2 and TRBJ2-1; possible D gene TRBD1, 5 bases. The CDR3 is made up of 15 amino acids. V gave up 3 bases and J gave up 1 base, with 10 bases separating them. Germline loops: CDR1 SGHTA, CDR2 FQGNSA. The CDR3 reads CASSFRVGSYNEQFF. In nucleotides, the CDR3 is TGTGCCAGCAGCTTCAGGGTAGGATCCTACAATGAGCAGTTCTTC.

This chain links TRBV18 with TRBJ1-6; TRBD1 matches 7 bases. The CDR3 extends over 14 amino acids. V trimming: 3 bases; J trimming: 8 bases; junction bases outside the gene matches: 4. Germline assignment: CDR1 KGHSH and CDR2 LQKENI. CDR3 sequence reads: CASSPRDSYSPLHF. CDR3 coding DNA: TGTGCCAGCTCACCCCGGGACAGCTATTCACCCCTCCACTTT.

The CDR3 reads CASSFSGTSTDTQYF. CDR3 DNA sequence: TGTGCCAGCAGCTTCTCGGGAACTAGCACAGATACGCAGTATTTT. The J gene is TRBJ2-3, the V gene TRBV11-2, with D tentatively TRBD2 (5 bases). The V and J ends lost 3 bases and 0 bases respectively, with 10 bases between them. CDR3 size: 15 residues. CDR1 is SGHAT, CDR2 FQNNGV, per germline.

Only one count was recorded for this clone. Other DNA sequences in this specimen translate into the identical CDR3. The J gene is TRBJ1-2, the V gene TRBV9, with 8 positions matching TRBD1. Germline CDR1 reads SGDLS; CDR2 reads YYNGEE. V lost 0 bases, J lost 6 bases, and 4 bases stayed unmatched. This CDR3 contains 14 residues. For the CDR3, the DNA is TGTGCCAGCAGCGTAGTAGACAGGGGCCATGGCTACACCTTC. Protein product: CASSVVDRGHGYTF.

This chain links TRBV19 with TRBJ1-5; 9 bases are shared with TRBD1. Per germline, CDR1 LNHDA and CDR2 SQIVND (reference sequence). The CDR3 is 16 residues long. V gave up 6 bases and J gave up 6 bases; unmatched junction bases: 12. This CDR3 reads CASRTGGAVLGQPQHF. CDR3 bases: TGTGCCAGTAGAACAGGGGGCGCGGTTTTGGGTCAGCCCCAGCATTTT.

Remarks on this clone: Germline and junction disagree at one end, which may indicate a read error. The chain joins TRBV10-3 to TRBJ1-1; a possible D gene is TRBD1 (5 bases). This CDR3 is built from 14 residues. Germline values: CDR1 ENHRY, CDR2 SYGVKD. CDR3 sequence: CAISEATANAEAFF. CDR3 nucleotides: TGTGCCATCAGTGAGGCGACAGCGAACGCTGAAGCTTTCTTT.

The chain combines TRBV11-2 with TRBJ2-3; 8 positions agree with TRBD2. After removal of 5 bases from V and 0 bases from J, the junction contained 7 bases not matched to a gene. From germline, CDR1 is SGHAT and CDR2 FQNNGV. This CDR3 is built from 16 residues. The CDR3 loop is CASSALAGTSTDTQYF. CDR3 DNA: TGTGCCAGCAGCGCCTTAGCGGGAACTAGCACAGATACGCAGTATTTT.